The 4 T cell receptor beta chains reported below all come from one sample, sequenced in a study of T cells in narcolepsy. Measured with immunoSEQ multiplex PCR; TCRdb has only the in-frame clones, and not every one. Of 26,000 or so clones in the sample, about nine tenths were seen once. Sequenced material: CD45RA- memory CD4+ T cells from PBMCs. The receptors stem from a human donor with narcolepsy.

This chain uses TRBV5-1 with TRBJ2-1; D unresolved. CDR1 and CDR2 from the germline V gene are SGHRS and YFSETQ. V lost 4 bases and J lost 6, with 11 bases in between. There are 13 residues in the CDR3. CDR3: CASSKDGINEQFF. The CDR3 DNA reads TGCGCCAGCAGCAAGGACGGCATCAATGAGCAGTTCTTC.

The genes are TRBV6-1 and TRBJ2-7; possibly TRBD1 for D (6 bases). This CDR3 has 15 amino acids. The V end lost 1 base, the J end lost 6 bases, and 16 bases lay between the germline ends. Germline lookup yields CDR1 MNHNS and CDR2 SASEGT. DNA of the CDR3: TGTGCCAGCAGTGAAGGTCACAGGGAGATGGGCGAGCAGTACTTC. Its protein product is CASSEGHREMGEQYF.

This chain joins TRBV2 and TRBJ1-2, with 7 positions matching TRBD1. This CDR3 contains 15 residues. Germline CDR1 is SNHLY and CDR2 is FYNNEI. V lost 5 bases to trimming and J lost 7 bases; unmatched junction nucleotides: 13. For the CDR3, the DNA is TGTGCCAGCAGTACTGGGACAGCGGGAGGGTTTGGCTACACCTTC. Amino acid sequence: CASSTGTAGGFGYTF.

This chain links TRBV19 with TRBJ2-7; 7 bases map to TRBD2. Germline V lookup: CDR1 LNHDA, CDR2 SQIVND (reference sequence). CDR3 size: 15 residues. The ends lost 5 bases at V and 4 bases at J; junction bases unmatched: 11. The CDR3 protein is CASSLSWEGKYEQYF. The DNA for the CDR3 is TGTGCCAGTAGTCTCAGTTGGGAGGGGAAATACGAGCAGTACTTC.